This is a list of T cell receptor beta chains from one sample in a study of glioma-infiltrating T cells after dendritic cell vaccination. TCRdb's table, derived via immunoSEQ multiplex PCR, lists solely in-frame clones and lacks some. The sample shows 45,000 to 60,000 clones, roughly 83% of them seen only once. The sequenced sample was blood, obtained after dendritic cell vaccination. These receptors all come from a human donor with glioblastoma. Each CDR3 is given with its conserved first and last residue.

TRBV30	TRBJ2-7	CAWTPGHSKYEQYF
TRBV6-1	TRBJ2-7	CASSDVPGEIYEQYF
TRBV4-1	TRBJ1-1	CASSQDGGASTNTEAFF
TRBV19	TRBJ2-7	CASRTSGTGFYEQYF
TRBV5-1	TRBJ2-1	CASSGSGLSSYNEQFF
TRBV5-6	TRBJ2-7	CASSFDPRLANYEQYF
TRBV5-6	TRBJ2-6	CASSLGQERILTF
TRBV4-2	TRBJ2-3	CASSQVALAGGPDTQYF
TRBV5-1	TRBJ2-3	CASSGLGQDTQYF
TRBV7-9	TRBJ1-1	CASSDDRGPGTEAFF
TRBV28	TRBJ2-3	CASGTSTDTQYF
TRBV4-3	TRBJ2-3	CASSPNRGLAGTDTQYF
TRBV29-1	TRBJ2-7	CSVKDRGNSYEQYF
TRBV20-1	TRBJ1-3	CSATQGNTIYF
TRBV10-1	TRBJ2-2	CASSSQRGANTGELFF
TRBV7-8	TRBJ1-1	CASSLVVHPNTEAFF
TRBV7-3	TRBJ1-1	CASSRGAATEAFF
TRBV11-3	TRBJ2-1	CASSSGTDDYNEQFF
TRBV6-1	TRBJ1-2	CASSEVWGQATNYGYTF
TRBV18	TRBJ2-1	CASSPWTGPTNEQFF
TRBV7-7	TRBJ1-1	CASSFNRDTEAFF
TRBV6-5	TRBJ1-1	CASSRQTGVAFF
TRBV7-2	TRBJ2-1	CASTTILRVENEQFF
TRBV11-3	TRBJ2-7	CASSFPGQVSYEQYF
TRBV6-5	TRBJ1-1	CASSDRFEAFF
TRBV6-6	TRBJ2-1	CASSYSGGALNEQFF
TRBV7-2	TRBJ2-7	CASSLEVVTEQYF
TRBV5-1	TRBJ2-5	CASSVGLLQETQYF
TRBV6-1	TRBJ1-2	CASGTGGNYGYTF
TRBV30	TRBJ1-3	CAWSVYRGSGNTIYF
TRBV29-1	TRBJ1-2	CSVAPGQGNYGYTF
TRBV7-2	TRBJ1-1	CASSLGSTEAFF
TRBV7-9	TRBJ1-6	CASSHRDRTNSPLHF
TRBV6-5	TRBJ2-7	CASRPSSIEHREQYF
TRBV19	TRBJ2-7	CASSTTRDRNSSYEQYF
TRBV5-4	TRBJ2-5	CASRDTTQETQYF
TRBV14	TRBJ1-4	CASSQETGDWEKLFF
TRBV6-1	TRBJ2-1	CASSEAAGKQFF
TRBV11-1	TRBJ2-7	CASRTNPYGRGSLEQYF
TRBV5-1	TRBJ2-3	CASRVSADTQYF
TRBV4-3	TRBJ1-2	CASSQDRDYGYTF
TRBV10-3	TRBJ1-1	CAISDSSRASEAFF
TRBV10-3	TRBJ1-1	CAITAGTGNTEAFF
TRBV14	TRBJ1-1	CASSLDRVNTEAFF
TRBV9	TRBJ2-1	CASSPSGGIYNEQFF
TRBV7-2	TRBJ2-5	CASSWSGTSGEETQYF
TRBV15	TRBJ1-2	CATSRDRTGGDGGGGYTF
TRBV4-3	TRBJ2-3	CASSQDRPGTTDTQYF
TRBV9	TRBJ1-6	CASSEGQGFNSPLHF
TRBV19	TRBJ2-1	CASSKTRYNEQFF
TRBV11-3	TRBJ2-3	CASSSLSGGGTDTQYF
TRBV30	TRBJ1-5	CAWTGGGNQPQHF
TRBV13	TRBJ2-7	CASSPADRVYEQYF
TRBV27	TRBJ2-7	CASSPRGTSGYEQYF
TRBV7-9	TRBJ1-2	CASSLVVGGYGYTF
TRBV6-5	TRBJ1-1	CASSYISGGTEAFF
TRBV19	TRBJ1-5	CASSIGAGSNQPQHF